What follows is one TCR beta chain and its context. The target of this receptor is not known. No base qualities exist here, and no much larger clone lies one base off it. This entry belongs to a study of T cell responses to AZD1222 COVID-19 vaccine (dated by TCRdb to about 2021). Concerning the study at large: AZD1222 recipients with second doses at about 4 weeks or about 12 weeks were pooled, because spike-specific TCR depth and breadth did not differ between schedules. TCR sequencing was performed for roughly 250 trial participants, of whom about 200 were given two doses of AZD1222 and around 25 were given two doses of MenACWY control vaccine. Trial participants were enrolled by age into 18-55, 56-69 and 70-plus year subgroups, with about 150, 27 and 61 TCR-sequenced participants respectively.

The CDR3 holds 14 amino acids from the cysteine to the phenylalanine. The read is trimmed to its CDR3 DNA, 42 bases read in frame from base 1. CDR1 is given as MNHNY and CDR2 as SVGAGI, both from the germline V gene (reference sequence). Trimming costs V 2 bases and J 9 bases, and their ends lie 16 bases apart. The time point label corresponds to: baseline before first vaccination. The vaccinee samples were drawn from two UK trials, COV001 and COV002, one of which was a single-blind randomized controlled phase 2/3 trial testing AZD1222 (ChAdOx1 nCoV-19) in healthy adults. For TCRbeta chain sequencing, PBMC samples were collected from trial participants at day 0 and at day 28 after the second dose. Overall study outcomes, separate from this receptor: Because no samples from the day 14 peak response were available, repertoires could be characterized only after the peak T cell response. After two AZD1222 doses, both the breadth and the depth of spike-specific TCRs were significantly higher than at day 0 and than in MenACWY recipients. Only six or seven AZD1222 recipients were SARS-CoV-2 seropositive at baseline, limiting conclusions about previously exposed vaccinees. The 56-69-year group was small, and its depth increase did not reach significance, likely because of low power. CD4 TCRs associated with the vaccine covered the entire spike protein, and the dominant responses were in regions 160-218 and 743-854. Most participants were white British and females outnumbered males, and the authors suggested that clonal diversity may have been underestimated. Epitopes outside the regions mutated in the B.1.351 and B.1.1.7 variants were reportedly recognized by nearly half of the unique spike-specific TCRs.

The CDR3 regions of human TCRbeta chains were analyzed by immunosequencing. Per the authors' processing: TCRs in the repertoires were matched against a reference library of SARS-CoV-2-specific TCRs that had been generated with the MIRA antigen-specificity platform. Breadth was defined as the fraction of unique TCRs that were SARS-CoV-2-associated, and depth was defined as the fraction of total T cells that were SARS-CoV-2-associated. Using the MIRA data, each spike-specific TCR was assigned both to the spike region to which the TCR was reactive and to a CD4 or CD8 class. Log10-transformed breadth and depth values were compared by one-way ANOVA with Sidak's multiple comparisons tests. In its TCRdb copy, this immuneACCESS table keeps in-frame sequences only and misses some clones. Where compared with another copy, unresolved V genes explain less than half of these, and the others have no known cause. That table gives V, J and clone size, and the DNA gave D and trimming. Here the sample has 150,000 or so clones; roughly 94% occur a single time. Of the sample, 1.5% to 2% is held by the ten largest clones.

Source: peripheral blood, taken on day 0 of AZD1222 vaccination. The chain was built from TRBV6-6 and TRBJ1-2; the D region possibly corresponds to TRBD1 (6 bases align). This clonotype was sampled from an adult in good health. The CDR3 is CASSYGTRGRRYTF. The DNA sequence is as follows: TGTGCCAGCAGTTACGGCACCAGGGGCCGGCGCTACACCTTC.